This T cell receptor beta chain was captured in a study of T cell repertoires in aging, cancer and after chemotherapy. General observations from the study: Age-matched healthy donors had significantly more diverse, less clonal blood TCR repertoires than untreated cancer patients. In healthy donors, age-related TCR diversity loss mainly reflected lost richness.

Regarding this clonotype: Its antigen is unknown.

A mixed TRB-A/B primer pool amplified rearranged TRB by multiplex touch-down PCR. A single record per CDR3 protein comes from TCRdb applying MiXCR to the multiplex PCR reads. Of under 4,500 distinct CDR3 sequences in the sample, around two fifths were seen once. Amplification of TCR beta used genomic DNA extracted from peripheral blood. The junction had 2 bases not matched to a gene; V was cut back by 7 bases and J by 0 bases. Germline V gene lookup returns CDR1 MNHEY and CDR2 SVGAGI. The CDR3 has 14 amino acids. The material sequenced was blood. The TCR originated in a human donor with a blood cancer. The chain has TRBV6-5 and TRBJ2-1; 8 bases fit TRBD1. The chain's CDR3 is CASNGQGSYNEQFF. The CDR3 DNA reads TGTGCCAGCAATGGACAGGGCTCCTACAATGAGCAGTTCTTC.